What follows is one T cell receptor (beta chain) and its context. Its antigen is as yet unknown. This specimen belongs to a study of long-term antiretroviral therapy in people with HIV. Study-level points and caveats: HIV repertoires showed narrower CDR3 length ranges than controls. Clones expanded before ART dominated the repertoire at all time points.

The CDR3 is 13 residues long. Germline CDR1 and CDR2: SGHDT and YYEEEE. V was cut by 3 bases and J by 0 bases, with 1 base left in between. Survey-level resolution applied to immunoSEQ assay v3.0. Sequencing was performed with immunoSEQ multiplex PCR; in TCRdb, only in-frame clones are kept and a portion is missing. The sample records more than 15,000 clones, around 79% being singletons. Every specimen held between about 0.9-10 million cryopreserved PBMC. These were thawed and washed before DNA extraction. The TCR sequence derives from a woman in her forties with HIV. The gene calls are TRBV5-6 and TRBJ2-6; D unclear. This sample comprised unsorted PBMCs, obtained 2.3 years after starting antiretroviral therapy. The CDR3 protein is CASSYSGANVLTF. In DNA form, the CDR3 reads TGTGCCAGCAGCTACTCTGGGGCCAACGTCCTGACTTTC.